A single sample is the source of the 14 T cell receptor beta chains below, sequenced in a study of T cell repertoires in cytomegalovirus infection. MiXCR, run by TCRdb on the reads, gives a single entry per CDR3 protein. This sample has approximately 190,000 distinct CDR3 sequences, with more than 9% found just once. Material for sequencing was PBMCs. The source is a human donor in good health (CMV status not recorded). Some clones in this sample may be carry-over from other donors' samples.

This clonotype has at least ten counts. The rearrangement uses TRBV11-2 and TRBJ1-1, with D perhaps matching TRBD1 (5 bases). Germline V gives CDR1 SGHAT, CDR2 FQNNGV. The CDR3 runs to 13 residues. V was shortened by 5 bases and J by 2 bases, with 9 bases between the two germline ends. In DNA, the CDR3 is TGTGCCAGCAGCCGCAGGGAAAACACTGAAGCTTTCTTT. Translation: CASSRRENTEAFF.

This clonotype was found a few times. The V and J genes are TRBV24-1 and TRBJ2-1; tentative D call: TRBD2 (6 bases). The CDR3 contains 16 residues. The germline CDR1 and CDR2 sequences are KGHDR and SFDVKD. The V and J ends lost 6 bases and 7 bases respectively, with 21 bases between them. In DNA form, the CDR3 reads TGTGCCACCAGTCGGGCTATTCCATCCGCGGGGAATGAGCAGTTCTTC. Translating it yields CATSRAIPSAGNEQFF.

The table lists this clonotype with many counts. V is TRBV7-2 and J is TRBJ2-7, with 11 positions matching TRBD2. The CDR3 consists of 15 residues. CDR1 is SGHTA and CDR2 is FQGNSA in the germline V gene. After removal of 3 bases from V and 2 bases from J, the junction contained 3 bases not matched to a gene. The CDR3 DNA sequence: TGTGCCAGCAGCTTGGGACTAGCGGAAACCTACGAGCAGTACTTC. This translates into CASSLGLAETYEQYF.

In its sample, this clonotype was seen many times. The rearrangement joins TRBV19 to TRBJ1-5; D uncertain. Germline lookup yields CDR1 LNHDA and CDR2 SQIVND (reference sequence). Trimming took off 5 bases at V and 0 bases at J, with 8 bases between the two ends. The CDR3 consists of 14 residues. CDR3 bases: TGTGCCAGTAGTGATCCGGGTAGCAATCAGCCCCAGCATTTT. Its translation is CASSDPGSNQPQHF.

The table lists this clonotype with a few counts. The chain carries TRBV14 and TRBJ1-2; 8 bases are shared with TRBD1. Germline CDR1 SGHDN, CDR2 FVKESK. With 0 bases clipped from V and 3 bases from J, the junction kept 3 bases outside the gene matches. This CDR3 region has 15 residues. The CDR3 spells CASSQEQGVDYGYTF. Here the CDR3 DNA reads TGTGCCAGCAGCCAAGAACAGGGGGTGGACTATGGCTACACCTTC. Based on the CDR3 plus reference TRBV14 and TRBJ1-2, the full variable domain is EAGVTQFPSHSVIEKGQTVTLRCDPISGHDNLYWYRRVMGKEIKFLLHFVKESKQDESGMPNNRFLAERTGGTYSTLKVQPAELEDSGVYFCASSQEQGVDYGYTFGSGTRLTVV.

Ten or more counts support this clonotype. The CDR3 protein is CASSYSSGRGANVLTF. The CDR3 DNA follows: TGTGCCAGCAGTTACAGTTCAGGGCGAGGGGCCAACGTCCTGACTTTC. This chain links TRBV6-2 or TRBV6-3 with TRBJ2-6; TRBD1 might be the D (5 bases). There are 16 residues in the CDR3. Germline CDR1 and CDR2: MNHEY and SVGEGT. Trimming shortened V by 2 bases and J by 4 bases, and 12 bases separated the two germline ends.

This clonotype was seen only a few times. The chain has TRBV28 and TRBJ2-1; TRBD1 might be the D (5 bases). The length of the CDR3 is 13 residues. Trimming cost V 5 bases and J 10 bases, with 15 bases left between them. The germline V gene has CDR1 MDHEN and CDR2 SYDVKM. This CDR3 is CASSLLLRGEQFF. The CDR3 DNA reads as TGTGCCAGCAGTCTCCTGTTAAGGGGCGAGCAGTTCTTC.

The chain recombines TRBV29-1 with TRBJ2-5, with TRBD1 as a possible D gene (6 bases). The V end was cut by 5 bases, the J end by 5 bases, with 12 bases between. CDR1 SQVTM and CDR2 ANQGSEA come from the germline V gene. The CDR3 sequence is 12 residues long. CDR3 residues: CSVLRRGETQYF. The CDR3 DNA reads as TGCAGCGTTCTGAGAAGGGGGGAGACCCAGTACTTC. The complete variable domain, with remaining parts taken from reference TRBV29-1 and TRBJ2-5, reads SAVISQKPSRDICQRGTSLTIQCQVDSQVTMMFWYRQQPGQSLTLIATANQGSEATYESGFVIDKFPISRPNLTFSTLTVSNMSPEDSSIYLCSVLRRGETQYFGPGTRLLVL.

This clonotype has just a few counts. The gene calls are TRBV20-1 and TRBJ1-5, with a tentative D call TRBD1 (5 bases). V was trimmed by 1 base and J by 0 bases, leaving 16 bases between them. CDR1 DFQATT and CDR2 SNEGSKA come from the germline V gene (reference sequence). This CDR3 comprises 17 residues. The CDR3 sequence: CSARVGAGDHSNQPQHF. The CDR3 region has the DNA TGCAGTGCTAGAGTCGGTGCGGGGGACCATAGCAATCAGCCCCAGCATTTT.

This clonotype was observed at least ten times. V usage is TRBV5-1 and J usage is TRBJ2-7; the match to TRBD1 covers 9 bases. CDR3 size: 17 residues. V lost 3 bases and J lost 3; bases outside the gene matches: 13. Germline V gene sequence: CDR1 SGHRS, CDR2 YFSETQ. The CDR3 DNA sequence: TGCGCCAGCAGCTCCTACCTAAAACGGGACAGGGACTACGAGCAGTACTTC. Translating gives CASSSYLKRDRDYEQYF.

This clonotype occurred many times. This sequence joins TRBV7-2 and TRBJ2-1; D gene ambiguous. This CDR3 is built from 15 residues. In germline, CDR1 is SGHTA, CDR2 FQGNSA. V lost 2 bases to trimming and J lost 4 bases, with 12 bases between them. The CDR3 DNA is TGTGCCAGCAGCTTATCCACCGCCAGATACAATGAGCAGTTCTTC. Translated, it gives CASSLSTARYNEQFF.

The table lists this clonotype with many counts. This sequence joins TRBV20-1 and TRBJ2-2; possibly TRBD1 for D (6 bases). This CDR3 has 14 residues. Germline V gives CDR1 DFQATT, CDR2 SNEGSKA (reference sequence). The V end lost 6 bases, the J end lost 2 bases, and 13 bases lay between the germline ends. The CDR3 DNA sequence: TGCAGTGCAGTAGGACAGAGTAACACCGGGGAGCTGTTTTTT. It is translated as CSAVGQSNTGELFF.

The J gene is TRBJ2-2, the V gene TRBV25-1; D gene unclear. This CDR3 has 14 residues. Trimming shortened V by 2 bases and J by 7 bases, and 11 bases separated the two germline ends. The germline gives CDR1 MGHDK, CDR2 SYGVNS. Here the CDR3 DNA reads TGTGCCAGCAGTGAAAGAGCCTTGGGCGGGGAGCTGTTTTTT. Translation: CASSERALGGELFF.

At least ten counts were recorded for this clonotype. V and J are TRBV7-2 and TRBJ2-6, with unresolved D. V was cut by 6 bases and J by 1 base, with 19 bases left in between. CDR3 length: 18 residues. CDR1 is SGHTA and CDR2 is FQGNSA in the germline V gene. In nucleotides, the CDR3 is TGTGCCAGCAGACTTTCGGGTCCTCTATTATCTGGGGCCAACGTCCTGACTTTC. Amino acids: CASRLSGPLLSGANVLTF.